This T cell receptor (beta chain) appears in the sequencing data of a study of blood T cell repertoires in COVID-19. Clones were read by immunoSEQ multiplex PCR, and TCRdb kept only the in-frame ones, dropping some. The sample consists of tens of thousands of clones, roughly 89% of them appearing once. The CDR3 runs 16 residues. Trimming at V came to 2 bases and at J to 3 bases, leaving 7 bases not matched to a gene. The germline V gene encodes CDR1 MNHNY and CDR2 SVGAGI (reference sequence). The origin of this receptor is a woman at least 80 years old with active or convalescent COVID-19. This chain links TRBV6-6 with TRBJ2-3; 8 bases match TRBD1. The sample consisted of peripheral blood. The CDR3 region is CASSYVAGGATDTQYF. The CDR3 bases are TGTGCCAGCAGTTACGTTGCAGGGGGCGCGACAGATACGCAGTATTTT.